Listed here are 25 T cell receptor beta chains from one sample, sequenced in a study of cytotoxic CD8 clonotypes in ibrutinib-treated CLL. The table came from immunoSEQ multiplex PCR; TCRdb's copy has only in-frame clones and leaves some out. Among 160,000 or so clones listed, 81% were seen once. The sample in question was PBMCs, obtained after 12 months of ibrutinib treatment. These receptors all come from a human donor with chronic lymphocytic leukemia.

The chain uses TRBV7-2 and TRBJ2-1, with 12 bases identical to TRBD2. This CDR3 comprises 15 residues. J was trimmed by 8 bases and V by 5 bases; bases with no gene match: 7. Germline loops: CDR1 SGHTA, CDR2 FQGNSA. CDR3 DNA: TGTGCCAGCAGCCCAATGACTAGCGGGAGCTATGAGCAGTTCTTC. Its translation is CASSPMTSGSYEQFF.

The V gene is TRBV28, the J gene TRBJ2-3; 8 bases align to TRBD2. The CDR3 is 15 residues long. Germline trimming cut 5 bases from V and 3 bases from J; bases unmatched to any gene: 7. Germline lookup yields CDR1 MDHEN and CDR2 SYDVKM. The CDR3 DNA reads TGTGCCAGCAGTACACTAGCGGACCCAACAGATACGCAGTATTTT. Translated: CASSTLADPTDTQYF.

The DNA for the CDR3 is TGTGCCAGCTCAACCCAAGAACAGGGATGGACCTCTGGAAACACCATATATTTT. Protein sequence: CASSTQEQGWTSGNTIYF. V usage is TRBV18 and J usage is TRBJ1-3; D may be TRBD1 (6 bases). V was trimmed by 5 bases and J by 0 bases, leaving 20 bases between them. The CDR3 contains 18 residues. The germline CDR1 and CDR2 sequences are KGHSH and LQKENI.

This chain uses TRBV6-6 with TRBJ2-6, with D perhaps TRBD1 or TRBD2 (5 bases each). The CDR3 is made up of 15 amino acids. Between the trimmed V and J ends, which lost 5 bases and 0 bases, there was a span of 8 bases. Germline lookup yields CDR1 MNHNY and CDR2 SVGAGI (reference sequence). CDR3 DNA sequence: TGTGCCAGCAGTACCGGGACCTCTGGGGCCAACGTCCTGACTTTC. Its protein is CASSTGTSGANVLTF.

This sequence joins TRBV5-4 and TRBJ1-3; D is possibly TRBD1 (6 bases). This CDR3 comprises 18 residues. Per germline, CDR1 SGHNT and CDR2 YYREEE (reference sequence). Trimming took off 4 bases at V and 0 bases at J, with 20 bases between the two ends. This CDR3 is CASSQEGGQLNSGNTIYF. CDR3 nucleotide sequence: TGTGCCAGCAGCCAAGAGGGTGGACAGCTCAACTCTGGAAACACCATATATTTT.

The chain carries TRBV11-1 and TRBJ2-1; 8 bases match TRBD2. Per the germline V gene, CDR1 is SGHAT and CDR2 is FQDESV (reference sequence). The J segment lost 3 bases and the V segment lost 0 bases, leaving 7 bases of the junction unmatched. CDR3 length equals 17 residues. This chain's CDR3 is CASSLAAGTRIYNEQFF. CDR3 nucleotide sequence: TGTGCCAGCAGCTTAGCGGCCGGGACTAGAATCTACAATGAGCAGTTCTTC.

V usage is TRBV27 and J usage is TRBJ1-1; D might be TRBD1 (6 bases). CDR1 is MNHEY, CDR2 SMNVEV, per germline (reference sequence). V lost 3 bases and J 3 bases, leaving 11 bases between the germline ends. The CDR3 runs 14 residues. CDR3 coding DNA: TGTGCCAGCAGTTTTACAGGGACGCACACTGAAGCTTTCTTT. This translates into CASSFTGTHTEAFF.

This clone was picked up one time. V gene TRBV18 combines with J gene TRBJ2-1; D not resolved. V gave up 1 base and J gave up 0 bases, with 13 bases separating them. Germline V gene sequence: CDR1 KGHSH, CDR2 LQKENI. CDR3 length equals 17 residues. The CDR3 DNA follows: TGTGCCAGCTCACCACAAACAGTGAGTAGCTCCTACAATGAGCAGTTCTTC. Translated: CASSPQTVSSSYNEQFF. The full variable domain, with the rest looked up from reference TRBV18 and TRBJ2-1, is NAGVMQNPRHLVRRRGQEARLRCSPMKGHSHVYWYRQLPEEGLKFMVYLQKENIIDESGMPKERFSAEFPKEGPSILRIQQVVRGDSAAYFCASSPQTVSSSYNEQFFGPGTRLTVL.

This chain joins TRBV10-3 and TRBJ1-5; no clear D gene. Trimming pared 9 bases from V and 4 bases from J, leaving 13 bases between. The CDR3 extends over 13 amino acids. CDR1 is ENHRY, CDR2 SYGVKD, per germline. The CDR3 region has the DNA TGTGCCATGAAGGACGGAGAAAATCAGCCCCAGCATTTT. Residues: CAMKDGENQPQHF.

This clone occurred once. V is TRBV28 and J is TRBJ1-3; D is possibly TRBD1 (6 bases). From germline, CDR1 is MDHEN and CDR2 SYDVKM. The CDR3 sequence is 14 residues long. Trimming pared 6 bases from V and 3 bases from J, leaving 12 bases between. In nucleotides, the CDR3 is TGTGCCAGCAGGGGGGGCTTCGGTGGAAACACCATATATTTT. Amino acid sequence: CASRGGFGGNTIYF.

This clone was counted a few times. V is TRBV4-2 and J is TRBJ2-2, with D possibly matching TRBD2 (5 bases). CDR3 length: 17 amino acids. Trimming pared 0 bases from V and 1 base from J, leaving 12 bases between. CDR1 and CDR2 from the germline V gene are LGHNA and YNFKEQ. The CDR3 nucleotides read TGTGCCAGCAGCCAAGAGGTCGGGATGCAGAACACCGGGGAGCTGTTTTTT. This codes for CASSQEVGMQNTGELFF.

This chain joins TRBV5-1 and TRBJ2-7; D possibly corresponds to TRBD2 (7 bases). The V gene lost 4 bases and the J gene lost 4 bases, with 21 bases spanning the gap. Germline V CDR1 and CDR2: SGHRS, YFSETQ. The CDR3 extends over 16 amino acids. CDR3 coding DNA: TGCGCCAGCAGCCGGACGATGGGGGGGCCACAATACGAGCAGTACTTC. Encoded protein: CASSRTMGGPQYEQYF. Full variable domain (remainder filled in from reference TRBV5-1 and TRBJ2-7): KAGVTQTPRYLIKTRGQQVTLSCSPISGHRSVSWYQQTPGQGLQFLFEYFSETQRNKGNFPGRFSGRQFSNSRSEMNVSTLELGDSALYLCASSRTMGGPQYEQYFGPGTRLTVT.

The rearrangement links TRBV18 to TRBJ2-7; tentatively, D is TRBD1 or TRBD2 (6 bases each). V was pared by 6 bases and J by 7 bases, with 10 bases between. This CDR3 comprises 11 residues. The germline CDR1 and CDR2 sequences are KGHSH and LQKENI. CDR3 DNA: TGTGCCAGCTCCCTAGGGGGGGAGCAGTACTTC. Its translation is CASSLGGEQYF.

Only one count was recorded for this clone. The V and J genes are TRBV25-1 and TRBJ2-3; perhaps TRBD1 as D (6 bases). V lost 2 bases, J lost 0 bases, and 12 bases lay in between. Germline CDR1 MGHDK, CDR2 SYGVNS. This CDR3 region has 16 residues. The CDR3 region has the DNA TGTGCCAGCAGTGAACGGACAGAATCTAGCACAGATACGCAGTATTTT. Translation: CASSERTESSTDTQYF.

This clone came up once. The chain employs TRBV7-9 and TRBJ1-4; TRBD1 matches at 9 bases. CDR1 SEHNR and CDR2 FQNEAQ come from the germline V gene (reference sequence). The CDR3 has 15 amino acids. J lost 4 bases, V lost 0 bases, and 0 bases had no gene match. In DNA, the CDR3 is TGTGCCAGCAGCTTAGCGGGACAGGGTAATGAAAAACTGTTTTTT. Protein: CASSLAGQGNEKLFF.

This clone was seen a handful of times. The V call is TRBV11-2, the J call TRBJ1-1; no clear D gene. V was clipped by 5 bases and J by 3 bases, with 22 bases between them. Germline V gene lookup returns CDR1 SGHAT and CDR2 FQNNGV. The CDR3 consists of 17 residues. As DNA, the CDR3 is TGTGCCAGCAGCCCCTTTGGACGACGGAGAGGGTACACTGAAGCTTTCTTT. Translated: CASSPFGRRRGYTEAFF.

In regard to this clone: Germline and junction disagree at one end, which may indicate a read error. The CDR3 loop reads CASSEGHLNTEAFF. The CDR3 DNA is TGTGCCAGCAGCGAGGGACACCTGAACACTGAAGCTTTCTTT. The chain joins TRBV5-1 to TRBJ1-1, with a tentative D call TRBD1 (6 bases). This CDR3 is 14 amino acids long. Germline-derived CDR1 and CDR2 are SGHRS and YFSETQ.

V and J are TRBV18 and TRBJ2-1; possible D gene TRBD2, 5 bases. V was clipped by 2 bases and J by 7 bases, with 12 bases between them. CDR1 and CDR2 from the germline V gene are KGHSH and LQKENI. The CDR3 sequence is 14 residues long. CDR3 sequence reads: CASSPISDKNEQFF. In nucleotides, the CDR3 is TGTGCCAGCTCACCAATTAGCGATAAGAATGAGCAGTTCTTC.

The V call is TRBV4-3, the J call TRBJ2-3; 8 bases are shared with TRBD2. The germline CDR1 and CDR2 sequences are LGHNA and YSLEER. The CDR3 length is 17 residues. Trimming took 0 bases from V and 5 from J; bases not matched to a gene: 10. CDR3 residues: CASSQDRGSGTRDTQYF. The CDR3 DNA reads TGCGCCAGCAGCCAAGATCGGGGTAGCGGGACGAGAGATACGCAGTATTTT.

The genes are TRBV5-1 and TRBJ1-1, with D perhaps TRBD1 (5 bases). CDR1 is SGHRS, CDR2 YFSETQ, per germline. Trimming removed 0 bases from V and 5 bases from J, with 11 bases in between. This CDR3 has 14 amino acids. The DNA of the CDR3 is TGCGCCAGCAGCTTGGCCCCAGGGATGACTGAAGCTTTCTTT. Amino acid sequence: CASSLAPGMTEAFF.

The chain joins TRBV20-1 to TRBJ1-2, with D uncertain. There are 11 residues in the CDR3. Germline lookup yields CDR1 DFQATT and CDR2 SNEGSKA (reference sequence). V shed 3 bases and J shed 0 bases, with 2 bases lying between them. This CDR3 is CSASTNYGYTF. CDR3 DNA: TGCAGTGCTAGCACTAACTATGGCTACACCTTC.

This clone is a singleton in its sample. Other DNA sequences within the sample encode an identical CDR3. Written as DNA, the CDR3 is TGTGCCAGCAGTTTACAAGAGACCCAGTACTTC. Amino acids: CASSLQETQYF. This sequence joins TRBV2 and TRBJ2-5; D not certain. The CDR3 runs 11 residues. V was clipped by 5 bases and J by 2 bases, with 3 bases between them. CDR1 is SNHLY, CDR2 FYNNEI, per germline.

The J gene is TRBJ1-1, the V gene TRBV6-5; D gene unclear. Trimming shortened V by 2 bases and J by 6 bases, and 19 bases separated the two germline ends. Germline-derived CDR1 and CDR2 are MNHEY and SVGAGI. CDR3 length: 16 residues. This chain's CDR3 is CASSYGSWYLKAEAFF. As DNA, the CDR3 is TGTGCCAGCAGTTACGGGAGTTGGTACTTGAAGGCTGAAGCTTTCTTT.

The V gene is TRBV7-2, the J gene TRBJ1-2; no reliable D call. Germline loops: CDR1 SGHTA, CDR2 FQGNSA. The CDR3 consists of 15 residues. V lost 1 base to trimming and J lost 7 bases, with 16 bases between them. CDR3 protein: CASSLDGFSRSGYTF. In DNA form, the CDR3 reads TGTGCCAGCAGCTTAGACGGGTTTAGCAGGAGTGGCTACACCTTC.

The CDR3 DNA reads TGTGCCAGCAGCTTAATGGTCGGGACAGGGAACACCGGGGAGCTGTTTTTT. This codes for CASSLMVGTGNTGELFF. This rearrangement joins TRBV7-9 to TRBJ2-2, with TRBD1 matching over 8 bases. V lost 2 bases, J lost 1 base, and 6 bases stayed unmatched. The CDR3 totals 17 residues. Germline CDR1 is SEHNR and CDR2 is FQNEAQ (reference sequence).